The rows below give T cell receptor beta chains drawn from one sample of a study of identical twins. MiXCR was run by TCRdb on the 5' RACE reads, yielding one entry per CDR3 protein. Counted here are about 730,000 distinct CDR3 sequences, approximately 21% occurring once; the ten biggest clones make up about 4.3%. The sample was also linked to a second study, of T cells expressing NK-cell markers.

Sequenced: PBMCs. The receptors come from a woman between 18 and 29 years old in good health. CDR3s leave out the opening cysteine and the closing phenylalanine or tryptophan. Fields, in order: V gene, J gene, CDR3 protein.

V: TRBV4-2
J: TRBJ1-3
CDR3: ASSPQPSGNTIY

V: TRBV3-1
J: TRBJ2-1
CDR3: ASSPQAGGGNEQF

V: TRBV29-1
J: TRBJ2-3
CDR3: SVVGQREGPDTQY

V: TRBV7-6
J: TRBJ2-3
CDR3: ASSLFLGTSTDTQY

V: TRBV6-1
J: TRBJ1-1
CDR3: ASSRRQQNTEAF

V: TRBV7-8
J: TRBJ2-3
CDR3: ASSLDAGGLTDTQY

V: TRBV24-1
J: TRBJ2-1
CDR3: ATSKGSSSYNEQF

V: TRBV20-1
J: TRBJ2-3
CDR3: SARGLGRGFASTDTQY

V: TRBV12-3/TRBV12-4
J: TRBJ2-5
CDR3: ASSLGTDQETQY

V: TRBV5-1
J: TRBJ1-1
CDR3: ASSLLRGYEAF

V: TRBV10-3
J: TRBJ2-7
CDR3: AISEGKGTGGDEQY

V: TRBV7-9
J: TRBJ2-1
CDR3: ASGTTGTSGSFNEQF

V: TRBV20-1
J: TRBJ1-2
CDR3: SALRDGANYGYT

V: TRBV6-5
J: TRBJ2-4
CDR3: ASSYSVQNKNIQY

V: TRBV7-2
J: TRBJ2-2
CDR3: ASRRPTGELF

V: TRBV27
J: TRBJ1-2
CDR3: ASTRGRGQDGYT

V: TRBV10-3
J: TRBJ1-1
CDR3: AISGDRNLNTEAF

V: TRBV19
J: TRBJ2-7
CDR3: ASNSAGYYEQY

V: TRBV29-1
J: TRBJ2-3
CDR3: SVVLGQATDTQY

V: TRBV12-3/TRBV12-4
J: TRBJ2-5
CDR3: ASSPDWKETQY

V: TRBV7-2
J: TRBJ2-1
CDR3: ASSLALGQYYNEQF

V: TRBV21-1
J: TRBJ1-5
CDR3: ASSKGRRGGPQH

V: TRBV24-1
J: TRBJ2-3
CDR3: ATSDPPRGNTQY

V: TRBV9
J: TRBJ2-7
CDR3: ASSVAPTGFYEQY

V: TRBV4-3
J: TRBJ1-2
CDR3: ASSQEHWTGLYYGYT

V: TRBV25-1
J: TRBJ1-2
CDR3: ASSETGEVVDYGYT

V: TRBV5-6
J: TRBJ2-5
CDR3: ASSLWASGETQY

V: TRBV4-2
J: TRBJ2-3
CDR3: ASSQDNGRASTQY